Below, 20 T cell receptor beta chains from the same sample are listed, as sequenced in a study of molecular identifiers for immune sequencing clone quantification. TCRdb passed the PCR reads through MiXCR, listing each CDR3 protein once. The sample yields more than 450,000 distinct CDR3 sequences, about a fifth seen once. Sequencing used naive CD8+ T cells from blood, with Jurkat cell RNA spiked in. Subset denoted: FACS-sorted CD8+CD4-CCR7+CD45RA+ naive T cells. These receptors were collected from a human donor in good health. Some libraries in this study had Jurkat cell RNA spiked in.

This clonotype has a count of ten or more. The chain is built from TRBV4-1 and TRBJ2-7, with 8 bases matching TRBD1. The V gene end was trimmed by 2 bases and the J gene end by 3 bases; junction bases not matched to a gene: 3. This CDR3 comprises 14 residues. Germline V gene sequence: CDR1 MGHRA, CDR2 YSYEKL. The CDR3 sequence: CASSQRTGNYEQYF. In DNA, the CDR3 is TGCGCCAGCAGCCAAAGGACAGGGAACTACGAGCAGTACTTC.

This clonotype was detected a few times. The chain employs TRBV28 and TRBJ1-6; unclear D gene. V lost 6 bases to trimming and J lost 4 bases, with 22 bases between them. Germline CDR1 is MDHEN and CDR2 is SYDVKM. CDR3 length equals 18 residues. The CDR3: CASRVLRVEGTYNSPLHF. Here the CDR3 DNA reads TGTGCCAGCAGGGTACTTAGGGTTGAGGGCACTTATAATTCACCCCTCCACTTT.

Note on this clonotype: A read error is possible here, since a much larger clone lies one base away. CDR3 loop: CVSSGIEKTQYF. CDR3 nucleotides: TGTGTCAGCAGCGGTATTGAGAAGACCCAGTACTTC. The chain uses TRBV7-6 and TRBJ2-5; possibly TRBD2 for D (5 bases). Per germline, CDR1 SGHVS and CDR2 FNYEAQ. The CDR3 has 12 residues.

V and J are TRBV20-1 and TRBJ2-3; 8 nucleotides line up with TRBD2. V was clipped by 0 bases and J by 2 bases; unmatched bases: 10. The CDR3 covers 17 residues. Germline V CDR1 and CDR2: DFQATT, SNEGSKA (reference sequence). CDR3 DNA: TGCAGTGCTAGAGATTTCGGGGGGGCTGTGTCCACAGATACGCAGTATTTT. Encoded protein: CSARDFGGAVSTDTQYF.

This clonotype was recorded a few times. J is TRBJ2-7 and V is TRBV30; a possible D gene is TRBD2 (5 bases). Trimming stripped 5 bases from V and 1 base from J, with 9 bases between. The CDR3 is 12 residues long. Per germline, CDR1 GTSNPN and CDR2 SVGIG (reference sequence). The CDR3 region has the DNA TGTGCCTGGGGAACGGGATCCTACGAGCAGTACTTC. It yields the protein CAWGTGSYEQYF.

This clonotype was observed a handful of times. The genes are TRBV6-5 and TRBJ1-1, with a tentative D call TRBD1 (6 bases). The V end lost 0 bases, the J end lost 1 base, and 15 bases lay between the germline ends. CDR3 length equals 17 residues. Germline values: CDR1 MNHEY, CDR2 SVGAGI. CDR3 bases: TGTGCCAGCAGTTACTCGAGGGGGAAGACATCGAACACTGAAGCTTTCTTT. Its translation is CASSYSRGKTSNTEAFF.

This clonotype was counted ten times or more. The V and J genes are TRBV7-9 and TRBJ1-1, with 11 bases lining up with TRBD1. The germline gives CDR1 SEHNR, CDR2 FQNEAQ (reference sequence). J was trimmed by 4 bases and V by 3 bases; bases with no gene match: 13. The length of the CDR3 is 18 residues. The CDR3 nucleotides read TGTGCCAGCAGCTTTGGACAGGGGGCGTACGGGTATGGCACTGAAGCTTTCTTT. Translating it yields CASSFGQGAYGYGTEAFF.

This clonotype was observed many times. As DNA, the CDR3 is TGTGCCAGCACTCAAGGGGGTTTTGGCAGGATTAATGAAAAACTGTTTTTT. Translating it yields CASTQGGFGRINEKLFF. V and J are TRBV27 and TRBJ1-4; D perhaps matches TRBD1 (6 bases). Between the trimmed V and J ends, which lost 7 bases and 4 bases, there was a span of 22 bases. The CDR3 covers 17 residues. Germline V gene sequence: CDR1 MNHEY, CDR2 SMNVEV (reference sequence).

This clonotype occurred many times. The chain combines TRBV7-2 with TRBJ2-5; 7 bases are a match to TRBD2. Germline CDR1 and CDR2: SGHTA and FQGNSA. Germline trimming cut 1 base from V and 5 bases from J; bases unmatched to any gene: 13. This CDR3 is 17 amino acids long. CDR3 sequence: CASSLGLAEGTLETQYF. The CDR3 bases are TGTGCCAGCAGCTTAGGGCTAGCGGAGGGGACCCTCGAGACCCAGTACTTC.

The sample holds many counts of this clonotype. The V gene is TRBV9, the J gene TRBJ2-3; 9 positions agree with TRBD1. With 4 bases clipped from V and 4 bases from J, the junction kept 10 bases outside the gene matches. The CDR3 totals 16 residues. Germline V CDR1 and CDR2: SGDLS, YYNGEE. The CDR3 loop reads CASSLEDRGGADTQYF. The CDR3 bases are TGTGCCAGCAGCCTAGAGGACAGGGGAGGGGCAGATACGCAGTATTTT.

A word on this clonotype: A much more abundant neighbour one base away suggests this may be a read error. The chain employs TRBV6-2 or TRBV6-3 and TRBJ1-5; no clear D. CDR1 MNHEY and CDR2 SVGEGT come from the germline V gene. This CDR3 spans 12 amino acids. This CDR3 reads CASSGYNRPQHF. The DNA for the CDR3 is TGTGCCAGCAGCGGGTACAATCGGCCCCAGCATTTT.

The chain has TRBV6-5 and TRBJ2-5, with D maybe TRBD2 (6 bases). Germline assignment: CDR1 MNHEY and CDR2 SVGAGI. The germline V and J ends were trimmed by 2 bases and 5 bases, with 9 bases remaining between them. The CDR3 covers 13 residues. The CDR3, as DNA: TGTGCCAGCAGTTACGGGGGGTCGGAGACCCAGTACTTC. This translates into CASSYGGSETQYF.

This clonotype was detected only a few times. This chain joins TRBV6-1 and TRBJ2-2; D is possibly TRBD1 or TRBD2 (5 bases each). Germline loops: CDR1 MNHNS, CDR2 SASEGT. Trimming pared 1 base from V and 5 bases from J, leaving 8 bases between. This CDR3 comprises 14 residues. The CDR3 loop reads CASSEVEGTGELFF. The CDR3 nucleotides are TGTGCCAGCAGTGAAGTCGAGGGGACCGGGGAGCTGTTTTTT.

This clonotype came up many times. This chain connects TRBV11-2 to TRBJ2-1; TRBD2 is a possible D gene (7 bases). CDR3 length: 17 amino acids. Germline V lookup: CDR1 SGHAT, CDR2 FQNNGV. Trimming shortened V by 4 bases and J by 5 bases, and 21 bases separated the two germline ends. This CDR3 is CASSSPSYGGGNNEQFF. CDR3 sequence (DNA): TGTGCCAGCAGCTCCCCCTCCTATGGGGGGGGCAACAATGAGCAGTTCTTC. The entire variable domain, with the rest obtained from reference TRBV11-2 and TRBJ2-1, is as follows: EAGVAQSPRYKIIEKRQSVAFWCNPISGHATLYWYQQILGQGPKLLIQFQNNGVVDDSQLPKDRFSAERLKGVDSTLKIQPAKLEDSAVYLCASSSPSYGGGNNEQFFGPGTRLTVL.

In its sample, this clonotype was seen a few times. The J gene is TRBJ2-7, the V gene TRBV20-1; 13 nucleotides line up with TRBD2. The V and J ends lost 3 bases and 3 bases, in that order; junction bases with no gene match: 26. CDR1 DFQATT and CDR2 SNEGSKA come from the germline V gene (reference sequence). CDR3 length equals 22 residues. The CDR3 loop reads CSASPGLAGESPSFGYYYEQYF. For the CDR3, the DNA is TGCAGTGCTAGCCCAGGACTAGCGGGAGAGTCACCTTCTTTCGGGTACTACTACGAGCAGTACTTC.

This clonotype was found a few times. This chain connects TRBV12-5 to TRBJ1-1; unclear D gene. The V end lost 7 bases, the J end lost 4 bases, and 10 bases lay between the germline ends. The CDR3 consists of 12 residues. The germline gives CDR1 LGHNT, CDR2 FRNRAP. CDR3 bases: TGTGCTAGTGCCCCATTGGTCACTGAAGCTTTCTTT. Translated, it gives CASAPLVTEAFF.

This clonotype was seen a handful of times. The rearrangement joins TRBV6-5 to TRBJ1-1; 9 nucleotides align to TRBD1. Germline CDR1 MNHEY, CDR2 SVGAGI. V lost 8 bases to trimming and J lost 6 bases; unmatched junction nucleotides: 13. This CDR3 has 15 amino acids. The CDR3 sequence is CASLPWTGELAEAFF. The CDR3 DNA follows: TGTGCCAGCCTCCCCTGGACAGGGGAGTTGGCTGAAGCTTTCTTT.

This clonotype was observed at least ten times. J is TRBJ2-3 and V is TRBV28; perhaps TRBD2 as D (5 bases). This CDR3 spans 16 amino acids. The germline CDR1 and CDR2 sequences are MDHEN and SYDVKM. The ends were cut back, 6 bases at V and 6 bases at J, with 22 bases in the middle. CDR3 amino acids: CASSTKHDIPGDTQYF. The CDR3 DNA is TGTGCCAGCAGCACAAAACATGATATTCCGGGGGATACGCAGTATTTT.

Many counts were recorded for this clonotype. The rearrangement uses TRBV7-6 and TRBJ2-7; 9 bases are shared with TRBD1. Trimming at V came to 5 bases and at J to 3 bases, leaving 5 bases not matched to a gene. Looked up from germline, CDR1 is SGHVS and CDR2 is FNYEAQ. The CDR3 is 14 residues long. The CDR3 spells CASSRGTGIYEQYF. Here the CDR3 DNA reads TGTGCCAGCAGCCGCGGGACAGGGATCTACGAGCAGTACTTC.

This clonotype was counted at least ten times. V usage is TRBV6-2 or TRBV6-3 and J usage is TRBJ2-4; no reliable D call. The V end lost 0 bases, the J end lost 8 bases, and 17 bases lay between the germline ends. Germline V gene lookup returns CDR1 MNHEY and CDR2 SVGEGT. The CDR3 has 16 amino acids. The CDR3 DNA follows: TGTGCCAGCAGTTACTCCCCCGTGGCGCAGTCGTACATTCAGTACTTC. Amino acid sequence: CASSYSPVAQSYIQYF.